Below, 13 T cell receptor beta chains from the same sample are listed, as sequenced in a study of neurological immune-mediated disorders. TCRdb re-called the 5' RACE reads with MiXCR, one entry per CDR3 protein. The table lists approximately 30,000 distinct CDR3 sequences, around 4% of them singletons. Material: CD4+ T cells from blood. These receptor sequences come from a woman in her forties in good health.

V usage is TRBV6-1 and J usage is TRBJ1-1; D gene unclear. Germline V gives CDR1 MNHNS, CDR2 SASEGT. CDR3 size: 13 residues. V gave up 6 bases and J gave up 8 bases, with 16 bases separating them. CDR3 nucleotide sequence: TGTGCCAGCAGATTGGGGATGGAGCTGGAAGCTTTCTTT. Amino acid sequence: CASRLGMELEAFF.

This clonotype has ten or more counts. The chain combines TRBV5-1 with TRBJ2-5; a possible D gene is TRBD2 (5 bases). This CDR3 region has 14 residues. V lost 4 bases to trimming and J lost 2 bases, with 12 bases between them. From germline, CDR1 is SGHRS and CDR2 YFSETQ. As DNA, the CDR3 is TGCGCCAGCAGCCTGCTCGGGATTCAAGAGACCCAGTACTTC. It specifies CASSLLGIQETQYF.

This clonotype was recorded many times. The V and J genes are TRBV7-6 and TRBJ2-1, with 7 bases identical to TRBD2. V shed 1 base and J 7 bases; nucleotides not matched to a gene: 7. Germline V gene sequence: CDR1 SGHVS, CDR2 FNYEAQ. The CDR3 is made up of 15 amino acids. CDR3 nucleotide sequence: TGTGCCAGCAGCTTAGGTAGGGCCGGGAGGAATGAGCAGTTCTTC. Its protein product is CASSLGRAGRNEQFF.

Many counts were recorded for this clonotype. The chain combines TRBV6-5 with TRBJ1-2, with D possibly TRBD1 on 6 matching bases. The CDR3 extends over 18 amino acids. Trimming stripped 10 bases from V and 8 bases from J, with 35 bases between. CDR1 and CDR2 from the germline V gene are MNHEY and SVGAGI. In DNA, the CDR3 is TGTGCCACCACCCGGTCCGGGGGCAGCGTTAGGGACCCCTACGGCTACACCTTC. It translates to CATTRSGGSVRDPYGYTF.

This clonotype has ten or more counts. A much larger clone lies one base from this, so it may be a read error. V is TRBV7-2 and J is TRBJ2-2; TRBD2 matches at 9 bases. CDR1 is SGHTA, CDR2 FQGNSA, per germline. The length of the CDR3 is 14 residues. The trim removed 6 bases at V and 4 bases at J, leaving 3 bases unmatched. CDR3 in DNA: TGTGCCAGCAGTGTAGCGGGAGTCACCGGGGAGCTGTTTTTT. Protein: CASSVAGVTGELFF. Together with reference TRBV7-2 and TRBJ2-2, the CDR3 gives the full variable domain: GAGVSQSPSNKVTEKGKDVELRCDPISGHTALYWYRQSLGQGLEFLIYFQGNSAPDKSGLPSDRFSAERTGGSVSTLTIQRTQQEDSAVYLCASSVAGVTGELFFGEGSRLTVL.

This clonotype was counted many times. The chain employs TRBV27 and TRBJ2-7, with TRBD2 matching 7 bases. The CDR3 totals 14 residues. V shed 5 bases and J 3 bases; nucleotides not matched to a gene: 7. Germline assignment: CDR1 MNHEY and CDR2 SMNVEV (reference sequence). CDR3 in DNA: TGTGCCAGCAGTCTCAGGACTAGAAACTACGAGCAGTACTTC. It encodes CASSLRTRNYEQYF.

This clonotype was seen at least ten times. The chain has TRBV7-9 and TRBJ1-1, with D unclear. Germline CDR1 SEHNR, CDR2 FQNEAQ (reference sequence). Trimming pared 1 base from V and 11 bases from J, leaving 11 bases between. The CDR3 totals 12 residues. The DNA for the CDR3 is TGTGCCAGCAGCTTAGAACCCAGCCAGGCTTTCTTT. This encodes CASSLEPSQAFF.

This clonotype was recorded at least ten times. The chain has TRBV20-1 and TRBJ2-1; D unresolved. In germline, CDR1 is DFQATT, CDR2 SNEGSKA (reference sequence). The CDR3 runs 12 residues. V gave up 0 bases and J gave up 12 bases, with 12 bases separating them. The DNA of the CDR3 is TGCAGTGCTAGAGATCTTACTACGGCGCAGTTCTTC. Translated: CSARDLTTAQFF.

This clonotype was counted at least ten times. The rearrangement links TRBV9 to TRBJ1-5, with unresolved D. With 2 bases removed from V and 4 bases from J, the gap between germline ends came to 7 bases. The germline V gene encodes CDR1 SGDLS and CDR2 YYNGEE. The CDR3 runs 13 residues. CDR3 DNA: TGTGCCAGCAGCGTTTCAGTTAATCAGCCCCAGCATTTT. It translates to CASSVSVNQPQHF.

This clonotype was detected many times. V usage is TRBV7-8 and J usage is TRBJ1-2; a possible D gene is TRBD1 (5 bases). The ends were cut back, 7 bases at V and 9 bases at J, with 15 bases in the middle. Germline V gene sequence: CDR1 SGHVS, CDR2 FQNEAQ. The CDR3 runs to 12 residues. In nucleotides, the CDR3 is TGTGCCAGCAACGGGGCGGGCTTTCGCTACACCTTC. Translation: CASNGAGFRYTF.

The table lists this clonotype with many counts. This chain links TRBV5-1 with TRBJ2-2; no clear D gene. The CDR3 runs to 13 residues. V was pared by 0 bases and J by 6 bases, with 6 bases between. Germline loops: CDR1 SGHRS, CDR2 YFSETQ. CDR3 in amino acids: CASSLVVAGELFF. The CDR3 DNA follows: TGCGCCAGCAGCTTGGTGGTGGCCGGGGAGCTGTTTTTT.

There are many counts of this clonotype. J is TRBJ2-7 and V is TRBV5-1, with D tentatively TRBD1 (5 bases). Trimming stripped 4 bases from V and 4 bases from J, with 12 bases between. This CDR3 has 13 residues. The germline V gene encodes CDR1 SGHRS and CDR2 YFSETQ. CDR3 sequence reads: CASSVDKAYEQYF. CDR3 DNA sequence: TGCGCCAGCAGCGTGGACAAGGCGTACGAGCAGTACTTC.

This clonotype was counted ten times or more. This chain joins TRBV7-2 and TRBJ2-2, with D perhaps TRBD1 or TRBD2 (6 bases each). Between the trimmed V and J ends, which lost 4 bases and 5 bases, there was a span of 14 bases. CDR3 length: 15 amino acids. Looked up from germline, CDR1 is SGHTA and CDR2 is FQGNSA. The DNA of the CDR3 is TGTGCCAGCAGCTCCACGACAGGAGGGACCGGGGAGCTGTTTTTT. Protein sequence: CASSSTTGGTGELFF.